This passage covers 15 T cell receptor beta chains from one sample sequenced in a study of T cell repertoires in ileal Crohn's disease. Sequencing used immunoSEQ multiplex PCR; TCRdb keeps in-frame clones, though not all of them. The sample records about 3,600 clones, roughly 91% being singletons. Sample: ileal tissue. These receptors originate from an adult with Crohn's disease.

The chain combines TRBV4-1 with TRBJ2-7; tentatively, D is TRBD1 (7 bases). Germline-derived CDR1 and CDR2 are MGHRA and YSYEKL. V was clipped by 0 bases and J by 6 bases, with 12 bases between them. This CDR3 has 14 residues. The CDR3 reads CASSQEQGRGEQYF. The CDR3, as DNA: TGCGCCAGCAGCCAAGAACAGGGGCGGGGCGAGCAGTACTTC.

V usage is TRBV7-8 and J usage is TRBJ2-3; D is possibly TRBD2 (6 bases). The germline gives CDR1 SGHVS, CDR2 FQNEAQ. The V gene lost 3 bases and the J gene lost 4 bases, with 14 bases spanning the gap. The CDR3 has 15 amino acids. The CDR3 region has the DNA TGTGCCAGCAGCTTCTGGAGGGGAGAGGCAGATACGCAGTATTTT. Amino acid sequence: CASSFWRGEADTQYF.

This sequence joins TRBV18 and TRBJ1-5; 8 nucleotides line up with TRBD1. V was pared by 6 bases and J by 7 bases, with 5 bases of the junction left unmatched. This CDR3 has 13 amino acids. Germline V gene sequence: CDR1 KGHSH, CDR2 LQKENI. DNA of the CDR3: TGTGCCAGCTCGGGACAGGAGAGGCAGCCCCAGCATTTT. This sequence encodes CASSGQERQPQHF.

The DNA of the CDR3 is TGCGCCAGCAGCGCACAGGGGACCACTAACTATGGCTACACCTTC. It is translated as CASSAQGTTNYGYTF. The chain couples TRBV5-1 to TRBJ1-2; TRBD1 matches 7 bases. The CDR3 has 15 amino acids. Trimming removed 4 bases from V and 0 bases from J; junction bases left unmatched: 6. Germline V gene lookup returns CDR1 SGHRS and CDR2 YFSETQ. Combining the CDR3 with reference TRBV5-1 and TRBJ1-2 gives the whole variable domain KAGVTQTPRYLIKTRGQQVTLSCSPISGHRSVSWYQQTPGQGLQFLFEYFSETQRNKGNFPGRFSGRQFSNSRSEMNVSTLELGDSALYLCASSAQGTTNYGYTFGSGTRLTVV.

Written as DNA, the CDR3 is TGTGCCAGCACCCCCTCCTCGGGGGAAGCCGGGGAGCTGTTTTTT. This encodes CASTPSSGEAGELFF. This chain joins TRBV28 and TRBJ2-2; D is perhaps TRBD2 (6 bases). Germline lookup yields CDR1 MDHEN and CDR2 SYDVKM. This CDR3 is 15 amino acids long. Deletions cut 7 bases from V and 6 bases from J, with 18 bases between.

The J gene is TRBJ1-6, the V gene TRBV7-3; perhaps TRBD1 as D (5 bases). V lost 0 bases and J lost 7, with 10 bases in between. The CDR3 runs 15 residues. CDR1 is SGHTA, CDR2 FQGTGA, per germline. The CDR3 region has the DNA TGTGCCAGCAGCTTAACATCAGGGATGAATTCACCCCTCCACTTT. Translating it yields CASSLTSGMNSPLHF.

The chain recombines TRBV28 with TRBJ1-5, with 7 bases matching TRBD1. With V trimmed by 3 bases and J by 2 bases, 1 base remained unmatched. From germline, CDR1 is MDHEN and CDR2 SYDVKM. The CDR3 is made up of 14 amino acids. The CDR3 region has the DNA TGTGCCAGCAGTTTGACAGGGCGCAATCAGCCCCAGCATTTT. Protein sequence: CASSLTGRNQPQHF.

CDR3 nucleotides: TGTGCCAGCAGCTTAGAAGGACCTGGAAACACCATATATTTT. As protein: CASSLEGPGNTIYF. This rearrangement joins TRBV11-1 to TRBJ1-3, with D unresolved. The germline V gene encodes CDR1 SGHAT and CDR2 FQDESV (reference sequence). The CDR3 spans 14 residues. Trimming took 1 base from V and 2 from J, leaving 6 bases between them.

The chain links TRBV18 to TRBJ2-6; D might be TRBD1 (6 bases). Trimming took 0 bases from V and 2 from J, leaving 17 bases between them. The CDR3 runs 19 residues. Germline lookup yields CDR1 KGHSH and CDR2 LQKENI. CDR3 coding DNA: TGTGCCAGCTCACCACCGACAGGTCATGGTCCGACTGGGGCCAACGTCCTGACTTTC. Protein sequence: CASSPPTGHGPTGANVLTF. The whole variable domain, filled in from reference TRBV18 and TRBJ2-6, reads NAGVMQNPRHLVRRRGQEARLRCSPMKGHSHVYWYRQLPEEGLKFMVYLQKENIIDESGMPKERFSAEFPKEGPSILRIQQVVRGDSAAYFCASSPPTGHGPTGANVLTFGAGSRLTVL.

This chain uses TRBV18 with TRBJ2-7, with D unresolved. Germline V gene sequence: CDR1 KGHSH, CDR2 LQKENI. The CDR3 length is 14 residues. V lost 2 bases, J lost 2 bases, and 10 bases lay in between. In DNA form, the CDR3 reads TGTGCCAGCTCACCAAGGTCTGGGGCCTACGAGCAGTACTTC. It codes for CASSPRSGAYEQYF.

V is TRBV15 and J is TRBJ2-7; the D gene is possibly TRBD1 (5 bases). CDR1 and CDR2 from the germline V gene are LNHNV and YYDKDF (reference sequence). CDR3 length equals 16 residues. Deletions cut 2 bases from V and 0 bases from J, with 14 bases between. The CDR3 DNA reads TGTGCCACCAGCAGATCCCCACAGGTGCGCTCCTACGAGCAGTACTTC. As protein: CATSRSPQVRSYEQYF.

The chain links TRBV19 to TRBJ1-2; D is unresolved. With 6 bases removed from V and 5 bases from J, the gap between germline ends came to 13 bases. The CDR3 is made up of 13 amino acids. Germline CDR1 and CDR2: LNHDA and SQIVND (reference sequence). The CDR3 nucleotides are TGTGCCAGTAGCCCCGCTTCGGGGTATGGCTACACCTTC. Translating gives CASSPASGYGYTF.

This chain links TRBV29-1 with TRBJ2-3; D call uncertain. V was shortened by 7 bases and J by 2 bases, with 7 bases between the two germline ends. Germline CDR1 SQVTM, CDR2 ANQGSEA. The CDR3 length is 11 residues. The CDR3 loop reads CSGTNTDTQYF. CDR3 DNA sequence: TGCAGCGGAACTAACACAGATACGCAGTATTTT.

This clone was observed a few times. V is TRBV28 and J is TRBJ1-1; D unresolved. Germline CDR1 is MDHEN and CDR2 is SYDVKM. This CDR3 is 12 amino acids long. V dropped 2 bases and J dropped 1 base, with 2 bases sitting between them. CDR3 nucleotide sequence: TGTGCCAGCAGTTTAAAGAACACTGAAGCTTTCTTT. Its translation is CASSLKNTEAFF.

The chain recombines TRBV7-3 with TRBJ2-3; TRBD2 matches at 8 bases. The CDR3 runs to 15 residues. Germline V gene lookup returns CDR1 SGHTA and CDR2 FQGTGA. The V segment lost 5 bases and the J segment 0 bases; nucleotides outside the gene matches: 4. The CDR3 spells CASSGAGGSTDTQYF. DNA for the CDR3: TGTGCCAGCAGCGGTGCGGGGGGTAGCACAGATACGCAGTATTTT.